The 9 T cell receptor beta chains below all came from one sample that was sequenced in a study of cytomegalovirus exposure and HLA in healthy donors. Sequenced by immunoSEQ multiplex PCR; TCRdb stores in-frame clones only, minus some. The sample consists of roughly 250,000 clones, around 87% of them appearing once. Material for sequencing was PBMCs. The source of these receptors is a woman aged 25 to 39 in good health and CMV-seropositive.

V and J are TRBV19 and TRBJ1-3, with unresolved D. Looked up from germline, CDR1 is LNHDA and CDR2 is SQIVND (reference sequence). The CDR3 covers 12 residues. Trimming took off 3 bases at V and 4 bases at J, with 4 bases between the two ends. In DNA, the CDR3 is TGTGCCAGTAGTATTGCGGGAAACACCATATATTTT. This translates into CASSIAGNTIYF.

This clone has only one observation. The genes are TRBV21-1 and TRBJ1-1. TRBV21-1 is recorded as a pseudogene. The CDR3 consists of 16 residues. CDR3 in amino acids: CASAEEDCRSNTEAFF. The CDR3 DNA reads TGTGCCAGCGCTGAGGAAGATTGTCGGTCGAACACTGAAGCTTTCTTT.

The J gene is TRBJ1-2, the V gene TRBV7-2; weak D call: TRBD1 (6 bases). Trimming cost V 5 bases and J 5 bases, with 18 bases left between them. The CDR3 consists of 15 residues. Germline V gene data show CDR1 as SGHTA and CDR2 as FQGNSA. The CDR3 sequence: CASSPQSAGAYGYTF. The CDR3 DNA reads as TGTGCCAGCAGCCCCCAGTCCGCAGGGGCTTATGGCTACACCTTC.

This clone appeared once. This chain uses TRBV5-1 with TRBJ1-4; TRBD1 matches at 9 bases. There are 14 residues in the CDR3. The J segment lost 7 bases and the V segment lost 6 bases, leaving 7 bases of the junction unmatched. The V gene's germline CDR1 is SGHRS and CDR2 YFSETQ. The chain's CDR3 is CASTQDRGGEKLFF. CDR3 bases: TGCGCCAGCACCCAGGACAGGGGAGGTGAAAAACTGTTTTTT.

A single count supports this clone. The chain joins TRBV6-5 to TRBJ1-5, with TRBD1 as a possible D gene (6 bases). From germline, CDR1 is MNHEY and CDR2 SVGAGI. The CDR3 is 13 amino acids. V was pared by 6 bases and J by 4 bases, with 10 bases between. The CDR3 loop reads CASRLTGNQPQHF. CDR3 sequence (DNA): TGTGCCAGCAGGTTAACAGGGAATCAGCCCCAGCATTTT.

The chain couples TRBV13 to TRBJ2-7; D possibly corresponds to TRBD2 (6 bases). Germline V CDR1 and CDR2: PRHDT, FYEKMQ (reference sequence). V was trimmed by 5 bases and J by 2 bases, leaving 16 bases between them. The CDR3 is 15 amino acids. The CDR3 protein is CASSGWDFAPYEQYF. CDR3 bases: TGTGCCAGCAGCGGGTGGGACTTTGCCCCCTACGAGCAGTACTTC.

This clone has only one observation. The chain links TRBV5-1 to TRBJ2-7, with D tentatively TRBD1 (5 bases). The CDR3 spans 13 residues. CDR1 is SGHRS, CDR2 YFSETQ, per germline. Trimming removed 0 bases from V and 11 bases from J, with 15 bases in between. The CDR3 DNA is TGCGCCAGCAGCTTGGAGTCAGGGTCTTCGGAGTACTTC. This encodes CASSLESGSSEYF.

The chain uses TRBV7-2 and TRBJ2-1; D may be TRBD2 (6 bases). The CDR3 consists of 15 residues. V dropped 4 bases and J dropped 9 bases, with 19 bases sitting between them. CDR1 and CDR2 from the germline V gene are SGHTA and FQGNSA. This CDR3 is CASSSQWGVGTEQFF. The CDR3 DNA sequence: TGTGCCAGCAGCTCTCAGTGGGGGGTCGGGACTGAGCAGTTCTTC.

The V gene is TRBV7-9, the J gene TRBJ2-4; a possible D gene is TRBD2 (5 bases). From germline, CDR1 is SEHNR and CDR2 FQNEAQ (reference sequence). CDR3 length equals 14 residues. V lost 3 bases and J 0 bases, leaving 6 bases between the germline ends. CDR3 nucleotide sequence: TGTGCCAGCAGCTTCGGGGTAGCCAAAAACATTCAGTACTTC. This sequence encodes CASSFGVAKNIQYF.